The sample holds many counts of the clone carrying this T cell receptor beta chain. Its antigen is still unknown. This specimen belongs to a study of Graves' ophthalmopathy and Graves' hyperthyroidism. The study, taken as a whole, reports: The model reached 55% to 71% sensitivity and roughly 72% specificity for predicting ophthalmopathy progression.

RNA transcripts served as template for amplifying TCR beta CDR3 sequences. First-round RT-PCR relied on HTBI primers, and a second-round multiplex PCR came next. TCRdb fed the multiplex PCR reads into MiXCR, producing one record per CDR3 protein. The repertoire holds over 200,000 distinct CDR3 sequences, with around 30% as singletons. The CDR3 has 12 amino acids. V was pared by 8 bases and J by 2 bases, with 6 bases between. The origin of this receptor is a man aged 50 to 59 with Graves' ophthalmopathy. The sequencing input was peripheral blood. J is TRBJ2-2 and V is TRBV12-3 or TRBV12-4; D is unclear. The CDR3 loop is CASGSNTGELFF. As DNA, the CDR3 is TGTGCCAGCGGGTCAAACACCGGGGAGCTGTTTTTT.